The clone carrying this TCR beta chain was detected a few times. These data are taken from a study of blood T cell repertoires in COVID-19. Clones were read by immunoSEQ multiplex PCR, and TCRdb kept only the in-frame ones, dropping some. The table lists 95,000 to 120,000 clones, less than 75% of them singletons. Sequenced material: peripheral blood. The origin of this receptor is a woman between 40 and 50 years old with acute or convalescent COVID-19.

This chain's CDR3 is CASSLRRGGTDTQYF. In nucleotides, the CDR3 is TGTGCCAGCAGCTTAAGGCGGGGGGGCACAGATACGCAGTATTTT. The chain carries TRBV7-2 and TRBJ2-3; TRBD2 matches 8 bases. In germline, CDR1 is SGHTA, CDR2 FQGNSA. Germline trimming cut 2 bases from V and 1 base from J; bases unmatched to any gene: 2. The CDR3 spans 15 residues. The full variable domain, in which reference TRBV7-2 and TRBJ2-3 provide the parts outside the CDR3, is GAGVSQSPSNKVTEKGKDVELRCDPISGHTALYWYRQSLGQGLEFLIYFQGNSAPDKSGLPSDRFSAERTGGSVSTLTIQRTQQEDSAVYLCASSLRRGGTDTQYFGPGTRLTVL.